This T cell receptor (beta chain) was captured by sequencing in a study of identical twins. Study findings and constraints: Invariant MAIT and iNKT cells are populations that could partly confound zero-insertion analyses. Modelling underestimated the level of out-of-frame TCR alpha sharing observed in monozygotic twins.

This clonotype was seen more than once but under ten times. Its antigen is not identified. A universal primer binding site was introduced by template switching. The final cDNA contained unique molecular identifiers. TCRdb recomputed calls from the 5' RACE reads with MiXCR, one row per CDR3 protein. Of 1.5 million to 2 million distinct CDR3 sequences listed, about 31% are singletons. With V trimmed by 5 bases and J by 7 bases, 6 bases remained unmatched. CDR3 length: 13 residues. The source material was cord blood. The chain joins TRBV12-3 or TRBV12-4 to TRBJ1-2, with 8 bases identical to TRBD1. The clonotype originates from a newborn girl in good health. The CDR3 DNA follows: TGTGCCAGCAGTACCGGGACAGGTTTTGGCTACACCTTC. It codes for CASSTGTGFGYTF.